The source of this TCR beta chain is a study of beta chain features in type 1 diabetes. At the level of the study: Cells sorted and examined across all samples totaled more than 95,000,000.

With respect to this clone: The antigen is undetermined.

The germline V gene encodes CDR1 SNHLY and CDR2 FYNNEI. Between the trimmed V and J ends, which lost 1 base and 2 bases, there was a span of 8 bases. This CDR3 is 14 amino acids long. Overall study findings and caveats: All four CD4+ subsets from Type 1 diabetes patients carried moderately but significantly shorter TCRB CDR3s. Within patients, naive, central memory and Treg TCRB repertoires seemed more similar than within healthy donors.

Expressed TCRB transcripts got sequenced, as all isolated RNA was reverse transcribed. Only in-frame clones appear in the TCRdb table, and some are missing; sequencing was by immunoSEQ multiplex PCR. Of a few hundred thousand clones listed, around 24% were seen once; the top ten hold 0.012%. Sequenced material: naive CD4+ T cells from blood. V and J are TRBV2 and TRBJ1-2; D is ambiguous. The clonotype comes from a woman in her twenties or thirties with type 1 diabetes. The CDR3 DNA reads TGTGCCAGCAGTGAAGATGGCAGGAACTATGGCTACACCTTC. Amino acid sequence: CASSEDGRNYGYTF.